The 19 T cell receptor beta chains given below trace back to one sample, sequenced in a study of T cells in Graves' hyperthyroidism and ophthalmopathy. TCR beta CDR3 sequences were amplified from RNA transcripts. With the HTBI primer set, the TCR CDR3 went through a first round of RT-PCR. TCRdb ran MiXCR on the multiplex PCR reads and lists one entry per CDR3 protein. This sample yields about 480,000 distinct CDR3 sequences, of which roughly a quarter are seen a single time; around 10% belongs to the top ten. Sample: blood. The origin of the receptors is a woman aged 25 to 39 with Graves' ophthalmopathy.

The sample holds a few counts of this clonotype. The chain recombines TRBV30 with TRBJ1-2; the D gene is possibly TRBD1 (5 bases). V was clipped by 1 base and J by 10 bases, with 19 bases between them. This CDR3 region has 14 residues. Germline V gene sequence: CDR1 GTSNPN, CDR2 SVGIG (reference sequence). For the CDR3, the DNA is TGTGCCTGGAGTGGCCTAGTTGGGGACTACGACTACACCTTC. Its translation is CAWSGLVGDYDYTF.

This clonotype was observed at least ten times. J is TRBJ2-5 and V is TRBV20-1; 7 nucleotides line up with TRBD1. This CDR3 is built from 14 residues. With V trimmed by 4 bases and J by 0 bases, 5 bases remained unmatched. Germline CDR1 and CDR2: DFQATT and SNEGSKA (reference sequence). CDR3 amino acids: CSANRGWYQETQYF. Written as DNA, the CDR3 is TGCAGTGCTAACAGGGGCTGGTACCAAGAGACCCAGTACTTC.

At least ten counts were recorded for this clonotype. The chain has TRBV20-1 and TRBJ2-2; the match to TRBD2 covers 11 bases. The V gene end was trimmed by 6 bases and the J gene end by 3 bases; junction bases not matched to a gene: 6. Germline V gene lookup returns CDR1 DFQATT and CDR2 SNEGSKA (reference sequence). The CDR3 is 15 residues long. CDR3 region: CSASSGGADTGELFF. In DNA, the CDR3 is TGCAGTGCCAGTAGCGGGGGGGCGGACACCGGGGAGCTGTTTTTT.

This clonotype occurred many times. The rearrangement joins TRBV30 to TRBJ1-5; D uncertain. The CDR3 covers 13 residues. Germline CDR1 is GTSNPN and CDR2 is SVGIG (reference sequence). V lost 0 bases, J lost 7 bases, and 10 bases lay in between. The CDR3 DNA is TGTGCCTGGAGTGTAGGAAAATCGCAGCCCCAGCATTTT. Translated, it gives CAWSVGKSQPQHF.

This clonotype occurred many times. The rearrangement uses TRBV28 and TRBJ1-1; D remains ambiguous. Per the germline V gene, CDR1 is MDHEN and CDR2 is SYDVKM. The V and J ends lost 3 bases and 6 bases respectively, with 11 bases between them. The CDR3 has 13 amino acids. CDR3 DNA: TGTGCCAGCAGTTTGGAGGCGTTACCTGAAGCTTTCTTT. Its translation: CASSLEALPEAFF. Using reference TRBV28 and TRBJ1-1 for the parts outside the CDR3, the full variable domain is DVKVTQSSRYLVKRTGEKVFLECVQDMDHENMFWYRQDPGLGLRLIYFSYDVKMKEKGDIPEGYSVSREKKERFSLILESASTNQTSMYLCASSLEALPEAFFGQGTRLTVV.

This clonotype was seen ten or more times. The CDR3 region is CSAPGSPLAGGYEQYF. The CDR3 DNA sequence: TGCAGTGCTCCGGGTTCACCCCTAGCGGGGGGTTACGAGCAGTACTTC. The chain joins TRBV20-1 to TRBJ2-7; 11 bases are shared with TRBD2. V dropped 5 bases and J dropped 4; count of bases not matched to a gene: 13. This CDR3 has 16 residues. Germline V CDR1 and CDR2: DFQATT, SNEGSKA (reference sequence).

At least ten counts were recorded for this clonotype. The V gene is TRBV28, the J gene TRBJ2-7; a possible D gene is TRBD1 (6 bases). The V end lost 7 bases, the J end lost 2 bases, and 9 bases lay between the germline ends. The CDR3 is 12 amino acids. The V gene's germline CDR1 is MDHEN and CDR2 SYDVKM. CDR3 residues: CASTGDTYEQYF. In DNA form, the CDR3 reads TGTGCCAGCACTGGGGACACCTACGAGCAGTACTTC. The full variable domain, its missing parts supplied by reference TRBV28 and TRBJ2-7, is DVKVTQSSRYLVKRTGEKVFLECVQDMDHENMFWYRQDPGLGLRLIYFSYDVKMKEKGDIPEGYSVSREKKERFSLILESASTNQTSMYLCASTGDTYEQYFGPGTRLTVT.

The V call is TRBV28, the J call TRBJ1-3; D is ambiguous. Germline CDR1 MDHEN, CDR2 SYDVKM. This CDR3 is built from 16 residues. V lost 2 bases to trimming and J lost 3 bases, with 14 bases between them. CDR3 DNA: TGTGCCAGCAGTTTACAAGGGTTCCAAAATGGAAACACCATATATTTT. Amino acids: CASSLQGFQNGNTIYF.

The table lists this clonotype with many counts. The chain employs TRBV6-1 and TRBJ1-5; D not certain. Germline V gives CDR1 MNHNS, CDR2 SASEGT. V was shortened by 2 bases and J by 7 bases, with 18 bases between the two germline ends. The CDR3 totals 16 residues. The CDR3 region has the DNA TGTGCCAGCAGTGAAAAGAGAGGCCAGACTAACCAGCCCCAGCATTTT. Encoded protein: CASSEKRGQTNQPQHF.

In its sample, this clonotype was seen many times. This chain joins TRBV15 and TRBJ2-5; unclear D gene. The CDR3 is 12 residues long. V was cut by 4 bases and J by 5 bases, with 8 bases left in between. Germline CDR1 LNHNV, CDR2 YYDKDF (reference sequence). CDR3 protein: CATSNPAETQYF. In nucleotides, the CDR3 is TGTGCCACCAGCAACCCCGCGGAGACCCAGTACTTC.

The J gene is TRBJ2-5, the V gene TRBV6-4; 11 nucleotides align to TRBD2. CDR1 and CDR2 from the germline V gene are MRHNA and SNTAGT. This CDR3 has 15 amino acids. The junction had 6 bases not matched to a gene; V was cut back by 6 bases and J by 3 bases. CDR3 amino acids: CASRGVGLAEETQYF. DNA of the CDR3: TGTGCCAGCAGGGGGGTGGGACTAGCGGAAGAGACCCAGTACTTC.

Regarding this clonotype: This sequence may be a read error, since a much larger clone differs from it by one base. The rearrangement links TRBV30 to TRBJ1-1, with D hard to call. CDR3 length: 13 amino acids. V was shortened by 0 bases and J by 4 bases, with 9 bases between the two germline ends. CDR1 and CDR2 from the germline V gene are GTSNPN and SVGIG (reference sequence). The CDR3 nucleotides read TGTGCCTGGAGTGTAGTAAAGGGCACTGAAGCTTTCTTT. Translating gives CAWSVVKGTEAFF. Variable domain in full (rest from reference TRBV30 and TRBJ1-1): SQTIHQWPATLVQPVGSPLSLECTVEGTSNPNLYWYRQAAGRGLQLLFYSVGIGQISSEVPQNLSASRPQDRQFILSSKKLLLSDSGFYLCAWSVVKGTEAFFGQGTRLTVV.

The rearrangement joins TRBV6-2 or TRBV6-3 to TRBJ1-3; D ambiguous. The CDR3 runs 18 residues. The V and J ends lost 1 base and 0 bases respectively, with 16 bases between them. Looked up from germline, CDR1 is MNHEY and CDR2 is SVGEGT. CDR3 protein: CASSYFVPGRSSGNTIYF. The CDR3 region has the DNA TGTGCCAGCAGTTACTTTGTTCCGGGTAGAAGCTCTGGAAACACCATATATTTT.

In its sample, this clonotype was seen many times. The chain carries TRBV7-2 and TRBJ2-2; D is ambiguous. Germline lookup yields CDR1 SGHTA and CDR2 FQGNSA. V was pared by 0 bases and J by 4 bases, with 9 bases between. The CDR3 runs to 15 residues. CDR3 coding DNA: TGTGCCAGCAGCTTAGCACAAGTATTCACCGGGGAGCTGTTTTTT. This codes for CASSLAQVFTGELFF.

V is TRBV28 and J is TRBJ1-5; D remains unclear. The V and J ends lost 8 bases and 5 bases respectively, with 13 bases between them. The V gene's germline CDR1 is MDHEN and CDR2 SYDVKM. The CDR3 runs 13 residues. The CDR3 bases are TGTGCCAGCCGGGGTTGGGTTGATCAGCCCCAGCATTTT. Amino acid sequence: CASRGWVDQPQHF.

This clonotype appeared a few times. The J gene is TRBJ1-1, the V gene TRBV20-1; no clear D. The length of the CDR3 is 11 residues. V lost 6 bases, J lost 6 bases, and 11 bases lay in between. CDR1 DFQATT and CDR2 SNEGSKA come from the germline V gene (reference sequence). For the CDR3, the DNA is TGCAGTGCCACACGGTTCCCTGAAGCTTTCTTT. It specifies CSATRFPEAFF.

The chain carries TRBV6-2 or TRBV6-3 and TRBJ2-7; D ambiguous. Germline values: CDR1 MNHEY, CDR2 SVGEGT. The length of the CDR3 is 15 residues. V was cut by 2 bases and J by 7 bases, with 18 bases left in between. The CDR3 region is CASSYTVGPLMEQYF. In DNA, the CDR3 is TGTGCCAGCAGTTACACCGTCGGCCCTCTTATGGAGCAGTACTTC.

This chain connects TRBV6-1 to TRBJ1-3; D remains ambiguous. Trimming stripped 7 bases from V and 2 bases from J, with 15 bases between. The CDR3 has 15 residues. Germline CDR1 MNHNS, CDR2 SASEGT. CDR3 nucleotide sequence: TGTGCCAGCAAGGGTCTTGCTGGAGCTGGAAACACCATATATTTT. The encoded protein is CASKGLAGAGNTIYF.

The sample holds many counts of this clonotype. The V gene is TRBV4-3, the J gene TRBJ1-2; D is perhaps TRBD1 (5 bases). The CDR3 totals 16 residues. Germline V lookup: CDR1 LGHNA, CDR2 YSLEER. V was clipped by 0 bases and J by 7 bases, with 18 bases between them. The DNA of the CDR3 is TGCGCCAGCAGCCAAGAGGGACCGGGGGTGTTACGTGGCTACACCTTC. The encoded protein is CASSQEGPGVLRGYTF.